This record covers a single T cell receptor (beta chain). The record originates from a study of blood T cell repertoires in COVID-19. The overall study: Sites in the United States, Italy and Spain provided acute and convalescent COVID-19 samples. PBMCs, B-cell-depleted T cells, or T cells provided the cDNA or gDNA that made up the material.

The CDR3 sequence is 14 residues long. Germline CDR1 is SGHTA and CDR2 is FQGNSA. J lost 2 bases, V lost 2 bases, and 2 bases had no gene match. Assay: immunoSEQ multiplex PCR; the TCRdb copy retains only in-frame clones and omits some. The table records some 250,000 clones, approximately 84% of them present only once. This TCR came from a man in his fifties or sixties with active or convalescent COVID-19. The rearrangement uses TRBV7-2 and TRBJ2-7, with 8 bases fitting TRBD1. Source material: peripheral blood. CDR3 protein: CASSLQGATYEQYF. The CDR3 DNA is TGTGCCAGCAGCTTACAGGGGGCCACCTACGAGCAGTACTTC.